Included here is one T cell receptor beta chain sequence, with context. The antigen remains unidentified. CDR1 and CDR2 from the germline V gene are ENHRY and SYGVKD. Trimming left V 4 bases short and J 0 bases short, with 13 bases between. CDR3 length: 15 amino acids. This sample was taken from a study of T-cell memory formation after mild COVID-19. General study results and limits: Clones contracting across day 15 to 85 had a balanced CD4/CD8 profile; later expanding clones leaned CD4+. Contracting CD8+ clones were enriched in EMRA, CD4+ mainly in CM and EM. There were some responding clones in pre-infection memory, which suggested that cross-reactive memory had joined.

Constant-segment primers and 5'RACE yielded cDNA libraries for TCR alpha and TCR beta, each carrying sample barcodes and UMIs. TCRdb analysed the 5' RACE reads with MiXCR anew, one entry per CDR3 protein. Among just over 400,000 distinct CDR3 sequences, about 25% were seen once, and the ten largest hold around 13%. This clonotype was sampled from an adult woman who had mild COVID-19 (a few samples of this study predate the infection). Cell type and time point are not known. The sequenced sample consisted of PBMCs or a T cell subset sorted from them (not recorded which). V is TRBV10-3 and J is TRBJ2-7; D is possibly TRBD1 or TRBD2 (5 bases each). The CDR3 sequence: CAISVGDPSSYEQYF. CDR3 DNA: TGTGCCATCAGTGTCGGGGACCCGAGCTCCTACGAGCAGTACTTC.